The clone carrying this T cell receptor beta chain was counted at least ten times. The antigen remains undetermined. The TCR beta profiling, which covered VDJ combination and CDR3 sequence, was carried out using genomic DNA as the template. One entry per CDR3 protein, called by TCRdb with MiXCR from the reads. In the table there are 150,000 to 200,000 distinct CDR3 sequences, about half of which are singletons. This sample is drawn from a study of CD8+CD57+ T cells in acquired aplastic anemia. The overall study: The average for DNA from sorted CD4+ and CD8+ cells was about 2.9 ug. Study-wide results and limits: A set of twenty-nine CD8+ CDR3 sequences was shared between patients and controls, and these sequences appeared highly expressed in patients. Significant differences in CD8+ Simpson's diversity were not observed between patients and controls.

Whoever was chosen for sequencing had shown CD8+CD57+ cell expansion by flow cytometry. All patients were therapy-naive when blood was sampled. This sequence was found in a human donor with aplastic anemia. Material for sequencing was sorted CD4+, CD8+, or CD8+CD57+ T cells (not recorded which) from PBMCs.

The CDR3 is CASSPLPGENEKLFF. DNA for the CDR3: TGTGCCAGCAGCCCTCTCCCTGGAGAGAATGAAAAACTGTTTTTT. The chain uses TRBV7-8 and TRBJ1-4; D remains ambiguous. Trimming stripped 5 bases from V and 5 bases from J, with 15 bases between. This CDR3 is 15 amino acids long. The V gene's germline CDR1 is SGHVS and CDR2 FQNEAQ.